This T cell receptor beta chain was observed in a study of blood T cell repertoires in COVID-19 (dated by TCRdb to the early 2020s). Looking at the study overall: The collaborator samples originated in the United States, Italy and Spain and spanned the acute and convalescent phases of COVID-19. The material from the prospective study consisted of cDNA or gDNA derived from T cells, B-cell-depleted T cells, or PBMCs. Deeply sampled blood TCRbeta repertoires from subjects exposed to, actively infected with, or recovered from COVID-19 were included in the dataset. The repertoires were made available in a free public database intended to serve as a resource for research on the immune response to SARS-CoV-2. Samples came from the ongoing ImmuneRACE study (first 160 participants) plus 1,254 subjects from 6 global collaborators. The sample metadata nearly always contained a de-identified subject ID, COVID-19 status, age in years and sex. Where available, HLA class I and class II types were obtained from metadata supplied by the sample provider rather than from assay-based typing.

In the prospective study, participants were roughly 18 to 100 years old, resided in under 30 geographic areas of the United States, and were enrolled through a virtual design. In the prospective study, participants were assigned to cohorts based on the clinical history participants reported in a screening survey and a study questionnaire. For ImmuneRACE Cohort 3, a participant was defined as recovered based on two consecutive negative NP/OP PCR tests, clearance by a healthcare professional, or resolution of symptoms. Mobile phlebotomists in the prospective study collected whole blood, serum and a nasopharyngeal or oropharyngeal swab from every participant. Prospective study participants could optionally give additional blood draws and questionnaires over an approximately two-month period. Prospective study blood samples were shipped either frozen or at room temperature before DNA extraction. Worth noting for this clone: Its specific antigen is unknown. There are no base qualities to consult, and no much larger clone falls within one base.

V has 6 bases trimmed and J has 2 bases trimmed; junction bases matching no gene number 5. The germline V gene yields MNHEY for CDR1 and SVGAGI for CDR2. The CDR3, cysteine through phenylalanine, is 14 amino acids long. Only the CDR3 part of the read is kept: 42 bases, read in frame from the first base. The immunoSEQ Assay, a bias-controlled multiplex PCR, was used to amplify TCRbeta CDR3 regions from genomic DNA. The study's processing was this. Within the assay, amplification of reference gene primers was used to estimate how many nucleated cells each sample contained. To quantify the absolute abundance of each unique TCRbeta CDR3 rearrangement, sequence reads were collapsed and filtered. For each sample, productive Simpson clonality was calculated as the square root of Simpson's diversity index over productive rearrangements. What TCRdb holds here is the immuneACCESS table cut down to in-frame rearrangements. Part of the clones is not present; checked against another copy, under half of the missing clones reflect an unresolved V gene, and the others are unexplained. That table gives V, J and clone size, and the DNA gave D and trimming. Here the sample has 300,000 to 350,000 clones; about 87% occur a single time. The ten largest clones capture 5% to 6% of the sample.

On the study overall, not on this receptor specifically: The quantity of clinical and demographic metadata differed by source and by participant and was supplied without curation.

The rearrangement combines TRBV6-5 with TRBJ2-3; 7 bases in the middle match TRBD2. The clonotype originates from a man younger than 40 who had recovered from COVID-19. Material for sequencing was PBMCs or T cells enriched from blood (not recorded which). The nucleotide sequence is TGTGCCAGCAGGGGCGGGGGATACACAGATACGCAGTATTTT. Translated, this gives CASRGGGYTDTQYF.